This TCR beta chain was obtained from a study of post-analysis software for immune sequencing data (dated by TCRdb to between 2014 and 2016). In terms of the full investigation: Recorded disease courses included relapsing-remitting, secondary progressive and progressive-relapsing multiple sclerosis, with some patients lacking subtype annotation. The patient repertoires were set against about 12 previously published healthy control repertoires from donors whose ages ranged from roughly 6 to 27 years. A subset of samples was prepared in parallel using single-end sample barcoding, then pooled and co-amplified after Illumina adapter ligation. Summary of the overall study and its limitations: Direct clustering with F measure showed strong co-clustering of samples prepared in the same batch, prompting a batch-effect correction. The control group was slightly older than the multiple sclerosis patient group. Significantly higher frequencies in patients than in controls were found for five TRBV segments, including TRBV5-6, TRBV5-1 and TRBV20-1. Significantly lower normalized Chao1 diversity was found in multiple sclerosis patients than in controls, suggesting substantial peripheral T-cell clonal expansion.

To demonstrate the VDJtools post-analysis software, TCR beta repertoires were profiled from the peripheral blood of over ten young patients with multiple sclerosis. The multiple sclerosis patients were children and adolescents ranging in age from 6 to 15 years. Details on this clonotype: What this receptor recognizes is not known. The record has no base qualities; no much larger clone is one base away.

The germline V gene encodes CDR1 SQVTM and CDR2 ANQGSEA. The CDR3 runs 12 residues from the cysteine to the phenylalanine. Left in the record is the CDR3 DNA by itself, 36 bases read in frame from the first base. Between the V and J ends, shortened by 3 bases and 3 bases respectively, the junction contains 9 bases. Library preparation employed PCR. Instrument used: Illumina HiSeq 2500. Unique molecular identifiers were incorporated into TCR beta cDNA libraries to reduce PCR and sequencing biases. Every 1 to 10 million input T cells yielded 500,000 or so cDNA molecules, meaning each molecule approximated one T cell. The patient libraries were prepared and sequenced with the same protocol used for the earlier healthy control dataset. Within a given batch, samples were prepared together, multiplexed and sequenced on the same HiSeq lane. For the original study's pipeline: Raw barcoded reads were processed with MIGEC, and single-read molecular identifier groups were discarded before consensus assembly and CDR3 extraction. Clonotype tables were post-analysed with VDJtools, and diversity was normalized by down-sampling all datasets to the smallest sample size. Repertoire overlap clustering matched CDR3 amino acid but not nucleotide sequences to correct batch-related cross-sample contamination. TCRdb's own reprocessing of the public reads used fastp at Q25 and MiXCR and kept productive beta chains. Here each entry gathers all rows of one CDR3 protein and keeps the most common genes and DNA. The V and J calls, along with clone size, are taken from TCRdb and not from the paper's own processing. The sample table shows hundreds of thousands of distinct CDR3 sequences, and roughly 30% are seen once. Around 0.56% of the sample lies in the top ten.

The clonotype comes from a girl aged 10-17 years with multiple sclerosis. Sequencing was carried out using blood. The chain links TRBV29-1 with TRBJ2-7; no D gene call is confident. The DNA sequence follows: TGCAGCGTTGACCCCGGAAACTACGAGCAGTACTTC. Its coded protein is CSVDPGNYEQYF.